Reported below is one T cell receptor beta chain. Its specificity is not known. Primers for the PCR totalled 60 Vbeta and 13 Jbeta. Here immunoSEQ multiplex PCR was the method, and the copy in TCRdb shows in-frame clones only, minus some. This sample has 100,000 or so clones, with 69% found just once. This record belongs to a study of cytomegalovirus exposure and HLA in healthy donors. Study-level points and caveats: Across HLA loci, a later analysis found differing TCR association rates, with DRB1 most and HLA-C fewest. Other equally common chains were less clonally expanded than HLA-associated TCR beta chains, a later analysis showed.

Sequencing was done on a sample of PBMCs. The sequence was collected from a man aged 25-40 years in good health and CMV-seronegative.

The CDR3 nucleotides read TGTGCCAGCAGCAGACAGGGGGCCCGTGAAAAACTGTTTTTT. Protein product: CASSRQGAREKLFF. The chain carries TRBV2 and TRBJ1-4; 10 positions match TRBD1. This CDR3 region has 14 residues. Germline V gives CDR1 SNHLY, CDR2 FYNNEI. Unmatched junction bases numbered 5, after V lost 6 bases and J lost 7 bases.